The next 5 T cell receptor beta chains were all read from a single sample in a study of blood T cell repertoires in COVID-19. Sequenced by immunoSEQ multiplex PCR; TCRdb stores in-frame clones only, minus some. The profile shows 150,000 to 190,000 clones, about 81% of them singletons. What was sequenced was PBMCs or T cells enriched from blood (not recorded which). Receptors originate from a middle-aged man who had recovered from COVID-19.

The chain joins TRBV2 to TRBJ1-1; D gene uncertain. The germline V and J ends were trimmed by 1 base and 0 bases, with 3 bases remaining between them. Germline loops: CDR1 SNHLY, CDR2 FYNNEI. This CDR3 comprises 13 residues. The CDR3 sequence: CASSEGMNTEAFF. The CDR3 coding sequence is TGTGCCAGCAGTGAAGGTATGAACACTGAAGCTTTCTTT.

The chain joins TRBV6-6 to TRBJ2-7; TRBD1 is a possible D gene (5 bases). With 6 bases removed from V and 0 bases from J, the gap between germline ends came to 12 bases. The germline V gene has CDR1 MNHNY and CDR2 SVGAGI (reference sequence). The CDR3 is 14 residues long. CDR3 coding DNA: TGTGCCAGCAGCGTGTCAAGGGGCTCCTACGAGCAGTACTTC. Residues: CASSVSRGSYEQYF.

V gene TRBV13 combines with J gene TRBJ2-5, with 8 bases matching TRBD1. The CDR3 is 16 amino acids. V lost 0 bases, J lost 2 bases, and 5 bases stayed unmatched. The germline V gene encodes CDR1 PRHDT and CDR2 FYEKMQ (reference sequence). The CDR3 sequence: CASSLGGRGRQETQYF. CDR3 in DNA: TGTGCCAGCAGCTTAGGAGGCAGGGGGCGACAAGAGACCCAGTACTTC.

About this clone itself: This specimen includes other DNA sequences encoding the same CDR3. The J gene is TRBJ2-3, the V gene TRBV30; TRBD2 might be the D (6 bases). Germline V gene sequence: CDR1 GTSNPN, CDR2 SVGIG (reference sequence). This CDR3 contains 12 residues. Trimming took off 0 bases at V and 5 bases at J, with 6 bases between the two ends. CDR3 region: CAWSVGGDTQYF. The CDR3 DNA is TGTGCCTGGAGTGTGGGGGGAGATACGCAGTATTTT.

This clone has only a few counts. The chain couples TRBV4-2 to TRBJ1-2; no reliable D call. Trimming took 0 bases from V and 4 from J, leaving 12 bases between them. Germline CDR1 and CDR2: LGHNA and YNFKEQ. The CDR3 is 15 residues long. CDR3 sequence reads: CASSQERLGGYGYTF. The CDR3 nucleotides are TGTGCCAGCAGCCAAGAGCGGTTGGGAGGCTATGGCTACACCTTC.